This TCR beta chain was identified in a study of T cell repertoires in cytomegalovirus infection. Study in general: CMV infection together with matching HLA type was indicated by public TCR beta signatures. Study-level points and caveats: In two of eight donors, the top clonotype was HLA-C-restricted CMV-specific. CMV carriers having the relevant HLA were flagged by cumulative public TCR beta family frequency.

Between the trimmed V and J ends, which lost 1 base and 2 bases, there was a span of 12 bases. The CDR3 contains 15 residues. The germline V gene encodes CDR1 LGHNA and CDR2 YSLEER. Comments on this clonotype: Its antigen is still unknown.

In TCRdb, the reads were re-called with MiXCR into one record per CDR3 protein. This sample has under 200,000 distinct CDR3 sequences, with 8% to 10% found just once. The rearrangement links TRBV4-3 to TRBJ2-7; D is uncertain. Sequences were obtained from PBMCs. The clonotype originates from a human donor in good health (CMV status not recorded). Some clones in this sample may be carry-over from other donors' samples. CDR3 nucleotides: TGCGCCAGCAGCCAAGGCACCGTCGGAACCTACGAGCAGTACTTC. This codes for CASSQGTVGTYEQYF.